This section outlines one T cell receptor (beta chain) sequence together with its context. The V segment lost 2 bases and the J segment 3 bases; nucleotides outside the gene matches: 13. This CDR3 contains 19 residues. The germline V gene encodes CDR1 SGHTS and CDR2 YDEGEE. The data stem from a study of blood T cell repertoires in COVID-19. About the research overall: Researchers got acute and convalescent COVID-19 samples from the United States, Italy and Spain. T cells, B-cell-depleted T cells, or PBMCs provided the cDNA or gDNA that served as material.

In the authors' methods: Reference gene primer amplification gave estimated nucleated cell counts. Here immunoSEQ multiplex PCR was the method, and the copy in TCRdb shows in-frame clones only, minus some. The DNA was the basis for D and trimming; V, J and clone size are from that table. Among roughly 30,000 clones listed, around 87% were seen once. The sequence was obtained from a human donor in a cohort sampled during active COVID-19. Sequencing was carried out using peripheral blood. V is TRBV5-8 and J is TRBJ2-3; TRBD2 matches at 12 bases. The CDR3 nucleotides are TGTGCCAGCAGCTTTAATCTAGCGGGGGGGGCTTCAGGGACAGATACGCAGTATTTT. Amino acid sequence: CASSFNLAGGASGTDTQYF.